One and the same sample provided the 8 T cell receptor beta chains below, sequenced in a study of cytomegalovirus exposure and HLA in healthy donors. PCR amplification relied on 60 Vbeta primers (plus 13 Jbeta primers). Libraries were prepared by immunoSEQ multiplex PCR; TCRdb keeps only in-frame clonotypes and omits some of them. The sample shows about 140,000 clones, more than 60% of them seen only once. Sample: PBMCs. These receptors were obtained from a woman aged 55-69 years in good health and CMV-seronegative.

This chain links TRBV12-5 with TRBJ1-1; 9 nucleotides agree with TRBD1. Germline values: CDR1 LGHNT, CDR2 FRNRAP. The CDR3 loop spans 16 amino acids. The ends lost 2 bases at V and 4 bases at J; junction bases unmatched: 8. CDR3 sequence: CASGLITGGLSTEAFF. The CDR3 DNA reads TGTGCTAGTGGTTTGATAACAGGGGGCCTGAGCACTGAAGCTTTCTTT.

The rearrangement joins TRBV5-1 to TRBJ2-7, with 8 positions matching TRBD2. V lost 3 bases to trimming and J lost 4 bases; unmatched junction nucleotides: 15. The germline CDR1 and CDR2 sequences are SGHRS and YFSETQ. The CDR3 has 17 amino acids. The CDR3 bases are TGCGCCAGCAGCTCCAATCTTGGACTAGCAGAGAAATACGAGCAGTACTTC. The encoded protein is CASSSNLGLAEKYEQYF. The full variable domain, in which reference TRBV5-1 and TRBJ2-7 provide the parts outside the CDR3, is KAGVTQTPRYLIKTRGQQVTLSCSPISGHRSVSWYQQTPGQGLQFLFEYFSETQRNKGNFPGRFSGRQFSNSRSEMNVSTLELGDSALYLCASSSNLGLAEKYEQYFGPGTRLTVT.

The genes are TRBV5-1 and TRBJ2-5; TRBD2 might be the D (5 bases). There are 13 residues in the CDR3. The V end lost 0 bases, the J end lost 4 bases, and 7 bases lay between the germline ends. Germline loops: CDR1 SGHRS, CDR2 YFSETQ. CDR3: CASSLETRETQYF. CDR3 in DNA: TGCGCCAGCAGCTTGGAAACTAGAGAGACCCAGTACTTC. The full variable domain, with the rest looked up from reference TRBV5-1 and TRBJ2-5, is KAGVTQTPRYLIKTRGQQVTLSCSPISGHRSVSWYQQTPGQGLQFLFEYFSETQRNKGNFPGRFSGRQFSNSRSEMNVSTLELGDSALYLCASSLETRETQYFGPGTRLLVL.

The chain is built from TRBV19 and TRBJ1-6; 7 nucleotides match TRBD1. Germline V lookup: CDR1 LNHDA, CDR2 SQIVND (reference sequence). This CDR3 comprises 14 residues. Trimming removed 9 bases from V and 2 bases from J; junction bases left unmatched: 4. The CDR3 DNA is TGTGCCAGCAGTGACAGGGCCTATAATTCACCCCTCCACTTT. Encoded protein: CASSDRAYNSPLHF. Full variable domain (rest looked up from reference TRBV19 and TRBJ1-6): DGGITQSPKYLFRKEGQNVTLSCEQNLNHDAMYWYRQDPGQGLRLIYYSQIVNDFQKGDIAEGYSVSREKKESFPLTVTSAQKNPTAFYLCASSDRAYNSPLHFGNGTRLTVT.

The rearrangement joins TRBV6-5 to TRBJ2-2; TRBD2 agrees at 8 bases. Germline assignment: CDR1 MNHEY and CDR2 SVGAGI. The CDR3 consists of 14 residues. V lost 7 bases and J lost 1; bases outside the gene matches: 2. Here the CDR3 DNA reads TGTGCCAGCAAAACTAGCGGGAACACCGGGGAGCTGTTTTTT. Translated: CASKTSGNTGELFF.

This clone was counted only a few times. The V and J genes are TRBV19 and TRBJ2-5; 8 nucleotides agree with TRBD2. Trimming took 1 base from V and 1 from J; bases not matched to a gene: 2. This CDR3 contains 15 residues. Germline-derived CDR1 and CDR2 are LNHDA and SQIVND (reference sequence). CDR3 in amino acids: CASSIAAGGQETQYF. The CDR3, as DNA: TGTGCCAGTAGTATAGCCGCGGGAGGCCAAGAGACCCAGTACTTC.

V gene TRBV7-2 combines with J gene TRBJ2-2; 9 nucleotides agree with TRBD2. Germline V lookup: CDR1 SGHTA, CDR2 FQGNSA. V gave up 4 bases and J gave up 6 bases; unmatched junction bases: 6. CDR3 length equals 15 residues. The CDR3 here is CASSYSGGAAGELFF. CDR3 DNA sequence: TGTGCCAGCAGCTATAGCGGGGGAGCGGCCGGGGAGCTGTTTTTT.

The rearrangement links TRBV10-3 to TRBJ1-1; D remains ambiguous. Trimming took off 6 bases at V and 5 bases at J, with 13 bases between the two ends. Germline values: CDR1 ENHRY, CDR2 SYGVKD. This CDR3 comprises 13 residues. The CDR3 reads CAIRYTPDTEAFF. In DNA form, the CDR3 reads TGTGCCATCAGGTACACGCCCGATACTGAAGCTTTCTTT.